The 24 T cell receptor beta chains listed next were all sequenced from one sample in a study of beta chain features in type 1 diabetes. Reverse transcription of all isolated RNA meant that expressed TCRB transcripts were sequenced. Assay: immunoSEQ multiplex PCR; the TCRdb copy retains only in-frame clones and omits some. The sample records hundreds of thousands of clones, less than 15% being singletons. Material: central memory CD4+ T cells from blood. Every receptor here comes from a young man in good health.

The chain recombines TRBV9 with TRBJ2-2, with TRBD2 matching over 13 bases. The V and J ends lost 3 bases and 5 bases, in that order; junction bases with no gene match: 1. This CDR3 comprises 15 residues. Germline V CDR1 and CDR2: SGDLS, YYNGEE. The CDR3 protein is CASSATSGGTGELFF. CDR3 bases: TGTGCCAGCAGCGCGACTAGCGGGGGGACCGGGGAGCTGTTTTTT.

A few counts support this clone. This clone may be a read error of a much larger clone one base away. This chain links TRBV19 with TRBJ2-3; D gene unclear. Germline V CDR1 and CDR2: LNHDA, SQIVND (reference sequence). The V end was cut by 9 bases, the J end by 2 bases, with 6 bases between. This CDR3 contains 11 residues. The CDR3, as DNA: TGTGCCAGCACCAACACAGATACGCAGTATTTT. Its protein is CASTNTDTQYF.

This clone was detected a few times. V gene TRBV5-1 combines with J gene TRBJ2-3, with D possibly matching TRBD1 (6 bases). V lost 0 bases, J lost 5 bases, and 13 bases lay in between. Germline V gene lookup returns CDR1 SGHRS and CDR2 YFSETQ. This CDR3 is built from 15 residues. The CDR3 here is CASSLDGTGRDTQYF. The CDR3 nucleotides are TGCGCCAGCAGCTTGGATGGTACAGGGCGAGATACGCAGTATTTT.

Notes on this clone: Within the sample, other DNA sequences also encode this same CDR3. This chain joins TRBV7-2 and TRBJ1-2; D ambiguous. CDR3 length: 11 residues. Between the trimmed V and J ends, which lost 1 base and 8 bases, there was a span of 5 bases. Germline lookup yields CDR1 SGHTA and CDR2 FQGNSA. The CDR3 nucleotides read TGTGCCAGCAGCTTAGACGGGGGCTACACCTTC. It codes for CASSLDGGYTF.

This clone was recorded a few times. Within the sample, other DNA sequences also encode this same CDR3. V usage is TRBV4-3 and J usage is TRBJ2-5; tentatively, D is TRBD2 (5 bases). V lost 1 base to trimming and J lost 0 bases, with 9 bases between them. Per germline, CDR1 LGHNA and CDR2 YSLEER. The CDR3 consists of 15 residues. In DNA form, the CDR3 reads TGCGCCAGCAGCCAAGCCGTCGGGAACCAAGAGACCCAGTACTTC. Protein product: CASSQAVGNQETQYF.

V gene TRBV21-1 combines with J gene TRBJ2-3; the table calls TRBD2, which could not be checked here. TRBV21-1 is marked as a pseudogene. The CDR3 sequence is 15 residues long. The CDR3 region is CASSAAGRSGGAEGF. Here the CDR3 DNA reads TGTGCCAGCAGCGCGGCCGGTCGGAGCGGGGGCGCTGAGGGTTTT.

The CDR3 bases are TGTGCCAGCAGCCGGGCAGCTAATGAAAAACTGTTTTTT. Its translation: CASSRAANEKLFF. The chain links TRBV5-4 to TRBJ1-4, with D unresolved. This CDR3 comprises 13 residues. Germline CDR1 SGHNT, CDR2 YYREEE (reference sequence). The V end lost 4 bases, the J end lost 3 bases, and 7 bases lay between the germline ends.

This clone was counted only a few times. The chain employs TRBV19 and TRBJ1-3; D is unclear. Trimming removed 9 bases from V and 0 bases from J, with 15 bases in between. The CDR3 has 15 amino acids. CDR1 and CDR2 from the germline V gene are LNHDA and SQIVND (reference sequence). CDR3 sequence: CASARMWGSGNTIYF. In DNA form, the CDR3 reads TGTGCCAGCGCCAGAATGTGGGGCTCTGGAAACACCATATATTTT.

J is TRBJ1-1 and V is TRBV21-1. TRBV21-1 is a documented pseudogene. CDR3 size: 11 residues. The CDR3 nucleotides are TGTGCCAGCCCCAAGGACGGAGGAGCTTTCTTT. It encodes CASPKDGGAFF.

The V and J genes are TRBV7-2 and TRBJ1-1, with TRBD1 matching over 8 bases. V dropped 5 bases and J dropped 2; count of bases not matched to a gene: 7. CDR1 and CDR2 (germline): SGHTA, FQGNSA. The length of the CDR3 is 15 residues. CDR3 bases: TGTGCCAGCAGCAATACCGGGACAGGTAACACTGAAGCTTTCTTT. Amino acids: CASSNTGTGNTEAFF.

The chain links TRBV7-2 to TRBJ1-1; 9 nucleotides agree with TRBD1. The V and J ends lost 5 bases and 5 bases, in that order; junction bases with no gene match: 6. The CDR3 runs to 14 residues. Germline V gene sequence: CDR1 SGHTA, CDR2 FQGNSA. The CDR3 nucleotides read TGTGCCAGCAGCCCAGGGACAGGGAGTACTGAAGCTTTCTTT. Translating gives CASSPGTGSTEAFF.

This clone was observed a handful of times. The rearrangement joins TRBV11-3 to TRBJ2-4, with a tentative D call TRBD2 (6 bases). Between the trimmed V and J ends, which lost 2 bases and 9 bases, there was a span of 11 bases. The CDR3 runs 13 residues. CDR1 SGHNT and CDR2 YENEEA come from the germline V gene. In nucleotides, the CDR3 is TGTGCCAGCAGCTTAACGGGAGTGGTCATTCAGTACTTC. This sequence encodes CASSLTGVVIQYF.

CDR3 residues: CASRWASVGNEKLFF. The CDR3 DNA is TGTGCCAGCAGATGGGCCTCTGTGGGTAATGAAAAACTGTTTTTT. The rearrangement joins TRBV2 to TRBJ1-4; D is ambiguous. CDR3 length: 15 residues. In germline, CDR1 is SNHLY, CDR2 FYNNEI. The V gene lost 6 bases and the J gene lost 4 bases, with 15 bases spanning the gap.

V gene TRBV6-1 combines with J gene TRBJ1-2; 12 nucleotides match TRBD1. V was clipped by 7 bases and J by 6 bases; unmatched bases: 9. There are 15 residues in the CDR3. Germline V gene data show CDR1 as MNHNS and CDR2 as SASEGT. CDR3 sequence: CASIPGTGGANGYTF. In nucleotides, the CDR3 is TGTGCCAGCATCCCCGGGACAGGGGGCGCGAATGGCTACACCTTC.

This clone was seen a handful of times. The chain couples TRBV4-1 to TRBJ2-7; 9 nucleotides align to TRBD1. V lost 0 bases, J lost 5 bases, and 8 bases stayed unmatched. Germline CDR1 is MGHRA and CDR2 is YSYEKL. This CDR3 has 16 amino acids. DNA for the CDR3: TGCGCCAGCAGCCAAGAGGCCGGGACAGGGTTAGACGAGCAGTACTTC. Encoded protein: CASSQEAGTGLDEQYF.

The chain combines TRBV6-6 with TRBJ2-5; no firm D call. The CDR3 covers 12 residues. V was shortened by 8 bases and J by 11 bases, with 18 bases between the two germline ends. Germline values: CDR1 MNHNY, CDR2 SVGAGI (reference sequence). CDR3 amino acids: CASSDQTGEQYF. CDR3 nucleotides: TGTGCCAGCTCAGACCAGACGGGTGAGCAGTACTTC.

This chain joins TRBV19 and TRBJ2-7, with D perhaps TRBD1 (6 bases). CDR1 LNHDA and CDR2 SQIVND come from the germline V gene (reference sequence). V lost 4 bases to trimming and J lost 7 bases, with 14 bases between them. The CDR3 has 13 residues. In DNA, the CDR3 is TGTGCCAGTAGTAACCTACAGGGTTGGGAGCAGTACTTC. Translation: CASSNLQGWEQYF.

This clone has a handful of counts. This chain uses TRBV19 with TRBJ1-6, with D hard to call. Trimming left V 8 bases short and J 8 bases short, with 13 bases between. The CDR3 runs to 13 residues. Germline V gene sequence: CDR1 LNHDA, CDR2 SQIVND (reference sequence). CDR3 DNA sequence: TGTGCCAGTTCCGGGTCGAGGGATTCACCCCTCCACTTT. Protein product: CASSGSRDSPLHF. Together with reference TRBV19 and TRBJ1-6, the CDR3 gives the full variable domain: DGGITQSPKYLFRKEGQNVTLSCEQNLNHDAMYWYRQDPGQGLRLIYYSQIVNDFQKGDIAEGYSVSREKKESFPLTVTSAQKNPTAFYLCASSGSRDSPLHFGNGTRLTVT.

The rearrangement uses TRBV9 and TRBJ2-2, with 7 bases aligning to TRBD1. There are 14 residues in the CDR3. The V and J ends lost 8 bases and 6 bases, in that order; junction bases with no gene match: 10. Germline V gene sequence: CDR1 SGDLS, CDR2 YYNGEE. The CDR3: CASRTGTTAGELFF. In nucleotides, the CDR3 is TGTGCCAGTCGGACAGGAACCACCGCCGGGGAGCTGTTTTTT.

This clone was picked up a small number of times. CDR3 region: CASSQVDSPNSPLHF. The CDR3 region has the DNA TGTGCCAGCAGCCAAGTGGACAGCCCAAATTCACCCCTCCACTTT. The rearrangement uses TRBV14 and TRBJ1-6, with D perhaps TRBD1 (6 bases). The CDR3 sequence is 15 residues long. Germline loops: CDR1 SGHDN, CDR2 FVKESK. Trimming left V 1 base short and J 7 bases short, with 11 bases between.

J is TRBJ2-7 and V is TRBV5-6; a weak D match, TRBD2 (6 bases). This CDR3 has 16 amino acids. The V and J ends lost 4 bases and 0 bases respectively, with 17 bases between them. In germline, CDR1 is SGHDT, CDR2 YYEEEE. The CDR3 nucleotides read TGTGCCAGCAGCCCGTTGGATAGCGGAAGCTCCTACGAGCAGTACGTC. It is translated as CASSPLDSGSSYEQYV.

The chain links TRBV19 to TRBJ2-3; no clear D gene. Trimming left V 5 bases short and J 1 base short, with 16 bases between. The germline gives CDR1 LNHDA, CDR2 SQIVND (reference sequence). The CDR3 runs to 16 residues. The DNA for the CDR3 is TGTGCCAGTAGTTCCCGTCGGGTAGCTGGCACAGATACGCAGTATTTT. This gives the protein CASSSRRVAGTDTQYF. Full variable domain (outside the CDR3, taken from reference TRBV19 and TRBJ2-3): DGGITQSPKYLFRKEGQNVTLSCEQNLNHDAMYWYRQDPGQGLRLIYYSQIVNDFQKGDIAEGYSVSREKKESFPLTVTSAQKNPTAFYLCASSSRRVAGTDTQYFGPGTRLTVL.

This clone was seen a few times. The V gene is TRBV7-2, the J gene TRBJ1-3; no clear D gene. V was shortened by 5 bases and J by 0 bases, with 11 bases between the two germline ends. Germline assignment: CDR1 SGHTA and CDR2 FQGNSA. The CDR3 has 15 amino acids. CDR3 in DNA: TGTGCCAGCAGCCCTAGAGGTGCCTCTGGAAACACCATATATTTT. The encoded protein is CASSPRGASGNTIYF.

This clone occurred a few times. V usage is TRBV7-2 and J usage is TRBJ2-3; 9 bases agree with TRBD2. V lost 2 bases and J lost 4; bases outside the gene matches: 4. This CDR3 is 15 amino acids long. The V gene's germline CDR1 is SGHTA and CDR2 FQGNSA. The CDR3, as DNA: TGTGCCAGCAGCTTACGCGGGGGGGTTGCAGATACGCAGTATTTT. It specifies CASSLRGGVADTQYF.